This T cell receptor beta chain came from a study of T cells in Graves' hyperthyroidism and ophthalmopathy. Study details: Blood was drawn when the patient was first diagnosed and still untreated.

V lost 4 bases to trimming and J lost 0 bases, with 7 bases between them. The length of the CDR3 is 14 residues. Germline V lookup: CDR1 MDHEN, CDR2 SYDVKM. Amplification of TCR beta CDR3 regions used RNA as the template. The HTBI primer set served for first-round RT-PCR of the TCR CDR3. MiXCR, applied by TCRdb to the multiplex PCR reads, yields one record per CDR3 protein. The profile shows approximately 710,000 distinct CDR3 sequences, 15% to 20% of them singletons. This clonotype appeared many times. Absent ophthalmopathy progression within 18 months defined stable Graves' hyperthyroidism. PBMCs were derived from 9.5 to 10 ml fresh peripheral blood.

The source is a man over 45 with Graves' hyperthyroidism. The genes are TRBV28 and TRBJ2-1; tentative D call: TRBD2 (6 bases). The sample comprised blood. CDR3 residues: CASSWGLSYNEQFF. In nucleotides, the CDR3 is TGTGCCAGCAGTTGGGGACTCTCCTACAATGAGCAGTTCTTC. Using reference TRBV28 and TRBJ2-1 for the parts outside the CDR3, the full variable domain is DVKVTQSSRYLVKRTGEKVFLECVQDMDHENMFWYRQDPGLGLRLIYFSYDVKMKEKGDIPEGYSVSREKKERFSLILESASTNQTSMYLCASSWGLSYNEQFFGPGTRLTVL.